This is a list of T cell receptor beta chains from one sample in a study of radiotherapy plus CTLA-4 blockade in lung cancer. Sequencing used immunoSEQ multiplex PCR; TCRdb keeps in-frame clones, though not all of them. The table includes some 46,000 clones, 82% detected once. The sequencing used peripheral blood, collected from a patient treated with radiotherapy plus ipilimumab. These receptors all come from a human donor with non-small cell lung cancer who had stable disease on radiotherapy plus ipilimumab. CDR3s include the opening cysteine and the closing phenylalanine or tryptophan. A D gene is named only where the DNA matches it firmly. Clone size is stated in some rows and not others, as once, few, many or a class when expanded.

V gene	D gene	CDR3 length	clone size	J gene	CDR3 DNA	CDR3 protein
TRBV4-3	-	14	-	TRBJ2-5	TGCGCCAGCAGCCAAGGTCCGGGGTGGGAGACCCAGTACTTC	CASSQGPGWETQYF
TRBV27	TRBD2	13	-	TRBJ2-1	TGTGCCAGCAGTTTATCCCGGGGGGATGAGCAGTTCTTC	CASSLSRGDEQFF
TRBV4-2	TRBD1	16	-	TRBJ1-4	TGTGCCAGCAGCCTAAGGGACAGGGATCCTAATGAAAAACTGTTTTTT	CASSLRDRDPNEKLFF
TRBV7-2	TRBD1	16	-	TRBJ2-7	TGTGCCAGCAGCTTAGCGGGTGGCAGGGGGCTTTACGAGCAGTACTTC	CASSLAGGRGLYEQYF
TRBV4-2	-	14	-	TRBJ1-1	TGTGCCAGCAGCCAAGACCGGGGAAACACTGAAGCTTTCTTT	CASSQDRGNTEAFF
TRBV27	TRBD1	16	-	TRBJ2-3	TGTGCCAGCAGTTTAGCGCAGGGGGCGCCCACAGATACGCAGTATTTT	CASSLAQGAPTDTQYF
TRBV5-1	TRBD1	15	-	TRBJ2-3	TGCGCCAGCAGCTTCGGGACAGGGGATTACGATACGCAGTATTTT	CASSFGTGDYDTQYF
TRBV11-3	-	14	-	TRBJ2-2	TGTGCCAGCGCGCGGACAGCGAGCACCGGGGAGCTGTTTTTT	CASARTASTGELFF
TRBV25-1	-	13	-	TRBJ2-5	TGTGCCAGCAGTGAATATAGGGGAGAGACCCAGTACTTC	CASSEYRGETQYF
TRBV4-3	TRBD1	13	-	TRBJ2-5	TGCGCCAGCAGCCGGGACAGGGGCGAGACCCAGTACTTC	CASSRDRGETQYF
TRBV27	-	14	-	TRBJ2-7	TGTGCCAGCAGTGGCCGGGACAAGTCCTACGAGCAGTACTTC	CASSGRDKSYEQYF
TRBV6-5	TRBD1	13	-	TRBJ1-2	TGTGCCAGCAGCATAAGACAGGGTAATGGCTACACCTTC	CASSIRQGNGYTF
TRBV18	-	16	-	TRBJ1-3	TGTGCCAGCTCACGAGACAACGACAGATCTGGAAACACCATATATTTT	CASSRDNDRSGNTIYF
TRBV7-2	-	14	-	TRBJ1-5	TGTGCCAGCAGCCTTGCAGGGGGCAATCAGCCCCAGCATTTT	CASSLAGGNQPQHF
TRBV10-2	-	14	-	TRBJ2-4	TGCGCCAGCATGATAGGGGTGGGCAAAAACATTCAGTACTTC	CASMIGVGKNIQYF
TRBV14	-	14	-	TRBJ2-7	TGTGCCAGCCGCCCCCGGGACACCTCCTACGAGCAGTACTTC	CASRPRDTSYEQYF
TRBV7-8	-	15	-	TRBJ2-2	TGTGCCAGCAGCTTAGGGGGCGAAAGTCACGGGGAGCTGTTTTTT	CASSLGGESHGELFF
TRBV10-3	-	15	-	TRBJ2-3	TGTGCCATCAGTGTAGGCGGGGCAGCCACAGATACGCAGTATTTT	CAISVGGAATDTQYF
TRBV18	-	14	-	TRBJ1-1	TGTGCCAGCTCACTGGAGTGGTCGAACACTGAAGCTTTCTTT	CASSLEWSNTEAFF
TRBV28	TRBD2	14	-	TRBJ2-7	TGTGCCACCCTGGGGACTAGCGGGGCCTACGAGCAGTACTTC	CATLGTSGAYEQYF
TRBV7-9	-	14	-	TRBJ2-5	TGTGCCAGCAGCTTAGCACAGGGTAGGCAGACCCAGTACTTC	CASSLAQGRQTQYF
TRBV27	TRBD2	16	-	TRBJ2-7	TGTGCCAGCAGTATCCGAGCGGGAGTTACCACCTACGAGCAGTACTTC	CASSIRAGVTTYEQYF
TRBV19	-	15	-	TRBJ2-7	TGTGCCAGTAGTATATTGAGAGATCAGCGGCTCGAGCAGTACTTC	CASSILRDQRLEQYF
TRBV28	TRBD1	14	-	TRBJ1-5	TGTGCCAGCAGTCCGACAGGGTACAATCAGCCCCAGCATTTT	CASSPTGYNQPQHF
TRBV9	-	14	-	TRBJ2-6	TGTGCCAGCACAGGGCCCTCTGGGGCCAACGTCCTGACTTTC	CASTGPSGANVLTF
TRBV5-6	TRBD1	15	-	TRBJ2-2	TGTGCCAGCAGCTCCGGGACAGGAATCACCGGGGAGCTGTTTTTT	CASSSGTGITGELFF
TRBV4-3	TRBD2	18	-	TRBJ2-3	TGCGCCAGCAGCCAAAGGGGAGTCGGAGCGGGAGCGGCAGATACGCAGTATTTT	CASSQRGVGAGAADTQYF
TRBV5-4	TRBD1	14	-	TRBJ1-2	TGTGCCAGCAGCCTAGGGGGCACAGGCTATGGCTACACCTTC	CASSLGGTGYGYTF
TRBV27	-	15	-	TRBJ1-1	TGTGCCAGCAGTCGAGGTAGGCGGCTGAACACTGAGGCTTTCTTT	CASSRGRRLNTEAFF
TRBV6-5	TRBD2	15	-	TRBJ2-2	TGTGCCAGCAGTTACGCAGCGGGAGGGACCGGGGAGCTGTTTTTT	CASSYAAGGTGELFF
TRBV23-1	-	15	once	TRBJ2-7	TGCGCCAGCAGTCAATGGCGCCGGACTGTGTACGAGCAGTACTTC	CASSQWRRTVYEQYF
TRBV27	TRBD1	13	-	TRBJ1-5	TGTGCCAGCAGATTGGGACAGTATCAGCCCCAGCATTTT	CASRLGQYQPQHF
TRBV5-8	-	14	-	TRBJ2-5	TGTGCCAGCAGCTTGACTAGAGGCGGGGAGACCCAGTACTTC	CASSLTRGGETQYF
TRBV28	-	16	-	TRBJ2-2	TGTGCCAGCAGTTTATGGGGGGGTAAAGACACCGGGGAGCTGTTTTTT	CASSLWGGKDTGELFF
TRBV27	TRBD2	16	-	TRBJ2-2	TGTGCCAGCAGTTCCGTCGGGGCGGGAGGCGCCGGGGAGCTGTTTTTT	CASSSVGAGGAGELFF
TRBV2	TRBD1	13	once	TRBJ1-2	TGTGCCAGTCTTTACAGGGGGCTGTTTGGCTACACCTTC	CASLYRGLFGYTF
TRBV9	-	14	-	TRBJ2-2	TGTGCCAGCAGCCCTGGCGCGGGAAGCGGGGAGCTGTTTTTT	CASSPGAGSGELFF
TRBV27	TRBD1	14	-	TRBJ1-1	TGTGCCAGCAGTTCAGGGACAGGGGGCGCTGCAGCTTTCTTT	CASSSGTGGAAAFF
TRBV4-3	-	15	-	TRBJ2-3	TGCGCCAGCAGCCAAGAGAATGCGGGCACAGATACGCAGTATTTT	CASSQENAGTDTQYF
TRBV7-3	-	14	-	TRBJ2-5	TGTGCCAGCAGCCCCATCGGCGGCGGTGAGACCCAGTACTTC	CASSPIGGGETQYF
TRBV9	TRBD2	15	few	TRBJ2-2	TGTGCCAGCAGCGCTTTAGCGGGACACACCGGGGAGCTGTTTTTT	CASSALAGHTGELFF
TRBV18	TRBD1	16	once	TRBJ2-7	TGTGCCAGCTCACCCCCGACCCGTAGACAGGGCTACGAGCAGTACTTC	CASSPPTRRQGYEQYF
TRBV27	TRBD1	15	few	TRBJ2-7	TGTGCCAGCAGTTTCTCGGGGACAGGGTCCTACGAGCAGTACTTC	CASSFSGTGSYEQYF
TRBV7-9	TRBD1	15	-	TRBJ1-2	TGTGCCAGCAGCAGTACGGACAGGGGGCATGGTGGCTACACCTTC	CASSSTDRGHGGYTF
TRBV27	-	13	-	TRBJ2-7	TGTGCCAGCAGTTTCGGACAGCTCTACGAGCAGTACTTC	CASSFGQLYEQYF
TRBV5-1	TRBD2	17	-	TRBJ2-1	TGCGCCAGCAGCTTGGGGGACCTAGCGGGAGGTGGCAGTGAGCAGTTCTTC	CASSLGDLAGGGSEQFF
TRBV7-6	TRBD2	15	-	TRBJ2-7	TGTGCCAGCAGCCCGACTAGCGGGACCTCCTACGAGCAGTACTTC	CASSPTSGTSYEQYF
TRBV4-3	-	16	-	TRBJ2-7	TGCGCCAGCAGCCAAGATTGGGGCCGAGGTTCCTACGAGCAGTACTTC	CASSQDWGRGSYEQYF
TRBV29-1	-	14	-	TRBJ2-1	TGCAGCGTCGACCGGGATCGCTCCTACAATGAGCAGTTCTTC	CSVDRDRSYNEQFF
TRBV28	TRBD1	14	once	TRBJ1-1	TGTGCCAGCAGAGTGGGGACAGGGAATACTGAAGCTTTCTTT	CASRVGTGNTEAFF
TRBV25-1	TRBD1	16	-	TRBJ2-3	TGTGCCAGCAGTGAGGGGACAGGGGCTAGCACAGATACGCAGTATTTT	CASSEGTGASTDTQYF